This TCR beta chain was obtained from a study of a mutant IDH1 vaccine in newly diagnosed glioma (dated by TCRdb to the early 2020s). In terms of the full investigation: Patients were given eight vaccinations, in weeks 1, 3, 5, 7, 11, 15, 19 and 23, which matched visits V03 through V10. Vaccination began 4-6 weeks after radiotherapy alone, or alongside temozolomide cycles in the chemotherapy-containing groups. Of the roughly 32 treated patients, approximately 62% were male and 37.5% were female, and a mean age of approximately 40 years was recorded. Six visits were used for peripheral blood collection: V03 (baseline), V05, V07, V10, V12 and V13. Before enrollment, patients had received standard therapy of radiotherapy alone, temozolomide alone, or radiochemotherapy with temozolomide; most received the combination. For exploratory analyses, longitudinal TCRB deep sequencing was carried out in around 24 treated patients wherever samples were available. Overall study outcomes, separate from this receptor: Across multiple MHC alleles, vaccine-induced immune responses were seen in approximately 93% of patients. Selection of PBMC samples for TCRB deep sequencing was based on availability. Pseudoprogression seemed to be unrelated to changes in the top peripheral T cell clonotypes found by TCRB sequencing. The authors noted that analyses of patient blood samples could not be reproduced because of sample limitations.

Library creation used the immunoSEQ multiplex PCR assay. Rearranged TCR beta chain sequences were amplified with the hsTCRB Kit following the manufacturer's protocol. Sequencing of TCRB libraries was carried out on an Illumina MiSeq. Under the source paper's analysis protocol: Demultiplexing, trimming and gene mapping were performed with the kit vendor's proprietary platform. This is the immuneACCESS table as TCRdb keeps it, with only in-frame sequences that have V and J called. A part of the clones is gone; compared with another copy, unresolved V genes explain less than half, and the rest is unexplained. Clone size and the V and J calls come from that table; the DNA yielded D and trimming. The sample table shows some 30,000 clones, and around 87% are seen once. Of the sample, more than 2.5% falls within the top ten clones. The sample's time point label, in plain terms: week 23, last vaccination. Each vaccine dose was 300 ug of a 20-mer mutant IDH1 peptide in Montanide, given subcutaneously with topical imiquimod. All donors had newly diagnosed IDH1-mutant astrocytomas of WHO grade 3 or 4 that showed loss of nuclear ATRX. The samples were drawn from NOA16, a multicentre, single-arm, open-label phase I trial in Germany that tested a mutant IDH1 peptide vaccine in humans for the first time. The DNeasy Blood and Tissue Kit was used to extract genomic DNA from EDTA blood for TCRB sequencing.

Turning to this clone: Its antigen specificity is not known. The input lacks base qualities; no much larger clone sits a single base away.

This TCR derives from a man in his forties or fifties with glioma. Sample: PBMCs, taken from a glioma patient whose treatment included an IDH1 peptide vaccine.

The CDR3 corresponds to CASSGRDPKSGVYTDTQYF. The nucleotides read TGTGCCAGTAGTGGCCGGGACCCGAAATCGGGGGTTTACACAGATACGCAGTATTTT. The V and J genes are TRBV19 and TRBJ2-3; matching of 6 bases hints at TRBD2 as the D gene. Based on the germline V gene (reference sequence), the CDR1 and CDR2 sequences are LNHDA and SQIVND. The CDR3, cysteine through phenylalanine, is 19 amino acids long. Only the CDR3 DNA is retained, 57 bases long and in frame from the first base. Trimming takes 5 bases from V and 2 bases from J, and the germline ends sit 26 bases apart.